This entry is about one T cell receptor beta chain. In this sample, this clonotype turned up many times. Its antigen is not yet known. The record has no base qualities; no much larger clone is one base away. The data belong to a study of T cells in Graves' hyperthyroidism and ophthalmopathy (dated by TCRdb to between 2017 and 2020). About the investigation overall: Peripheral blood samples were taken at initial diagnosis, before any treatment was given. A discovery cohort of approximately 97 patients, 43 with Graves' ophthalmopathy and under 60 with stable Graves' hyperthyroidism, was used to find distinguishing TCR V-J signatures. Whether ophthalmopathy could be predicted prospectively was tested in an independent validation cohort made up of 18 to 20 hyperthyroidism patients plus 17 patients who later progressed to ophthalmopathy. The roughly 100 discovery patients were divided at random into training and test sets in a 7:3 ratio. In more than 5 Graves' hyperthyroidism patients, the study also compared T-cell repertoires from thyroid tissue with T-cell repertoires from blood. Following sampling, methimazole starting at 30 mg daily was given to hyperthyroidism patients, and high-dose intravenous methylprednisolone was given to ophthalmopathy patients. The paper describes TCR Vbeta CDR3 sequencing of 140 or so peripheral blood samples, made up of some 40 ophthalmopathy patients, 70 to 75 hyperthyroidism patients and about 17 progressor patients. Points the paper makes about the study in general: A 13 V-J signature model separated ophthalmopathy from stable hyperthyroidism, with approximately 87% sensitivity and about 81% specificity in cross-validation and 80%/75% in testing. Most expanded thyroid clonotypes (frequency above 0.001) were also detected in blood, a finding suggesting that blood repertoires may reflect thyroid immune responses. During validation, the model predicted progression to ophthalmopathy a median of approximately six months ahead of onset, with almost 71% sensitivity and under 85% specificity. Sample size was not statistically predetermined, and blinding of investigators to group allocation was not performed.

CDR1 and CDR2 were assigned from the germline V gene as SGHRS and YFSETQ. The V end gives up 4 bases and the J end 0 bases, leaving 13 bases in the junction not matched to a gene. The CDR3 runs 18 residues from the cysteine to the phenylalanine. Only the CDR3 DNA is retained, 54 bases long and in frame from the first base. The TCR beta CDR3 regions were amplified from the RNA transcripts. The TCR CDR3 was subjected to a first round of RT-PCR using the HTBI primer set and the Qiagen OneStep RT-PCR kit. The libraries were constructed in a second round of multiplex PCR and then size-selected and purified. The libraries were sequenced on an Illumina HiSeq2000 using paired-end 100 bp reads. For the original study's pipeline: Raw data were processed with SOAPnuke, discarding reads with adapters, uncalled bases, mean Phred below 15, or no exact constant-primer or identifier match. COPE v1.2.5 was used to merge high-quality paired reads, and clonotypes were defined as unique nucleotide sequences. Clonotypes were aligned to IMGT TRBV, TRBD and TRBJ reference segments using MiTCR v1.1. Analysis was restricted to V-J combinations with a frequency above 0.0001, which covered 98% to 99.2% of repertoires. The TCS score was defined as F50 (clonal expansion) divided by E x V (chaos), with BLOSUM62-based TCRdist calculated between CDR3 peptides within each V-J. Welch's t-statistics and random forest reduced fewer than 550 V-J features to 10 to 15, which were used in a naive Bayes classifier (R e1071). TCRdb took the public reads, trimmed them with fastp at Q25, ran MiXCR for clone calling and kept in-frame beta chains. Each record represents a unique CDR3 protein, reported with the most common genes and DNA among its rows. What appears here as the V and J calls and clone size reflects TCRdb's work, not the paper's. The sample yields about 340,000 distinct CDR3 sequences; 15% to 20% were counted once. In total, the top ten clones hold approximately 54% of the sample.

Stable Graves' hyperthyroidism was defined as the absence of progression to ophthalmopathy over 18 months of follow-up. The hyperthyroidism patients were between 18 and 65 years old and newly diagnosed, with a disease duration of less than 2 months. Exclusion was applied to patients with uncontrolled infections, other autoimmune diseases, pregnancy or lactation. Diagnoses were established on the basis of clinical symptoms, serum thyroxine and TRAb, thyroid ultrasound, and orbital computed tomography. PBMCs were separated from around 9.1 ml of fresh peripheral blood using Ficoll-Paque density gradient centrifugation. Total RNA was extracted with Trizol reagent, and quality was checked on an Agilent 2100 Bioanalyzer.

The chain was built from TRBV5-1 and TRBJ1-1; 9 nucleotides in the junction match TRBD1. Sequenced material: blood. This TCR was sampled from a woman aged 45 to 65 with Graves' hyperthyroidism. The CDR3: CASSPNPGQGWVNTEAFF. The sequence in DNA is TGCGCCAGCAGCCCTAATCCGGGACAGGGTTGGGTGAACACTGAAGCTTTCTTT.